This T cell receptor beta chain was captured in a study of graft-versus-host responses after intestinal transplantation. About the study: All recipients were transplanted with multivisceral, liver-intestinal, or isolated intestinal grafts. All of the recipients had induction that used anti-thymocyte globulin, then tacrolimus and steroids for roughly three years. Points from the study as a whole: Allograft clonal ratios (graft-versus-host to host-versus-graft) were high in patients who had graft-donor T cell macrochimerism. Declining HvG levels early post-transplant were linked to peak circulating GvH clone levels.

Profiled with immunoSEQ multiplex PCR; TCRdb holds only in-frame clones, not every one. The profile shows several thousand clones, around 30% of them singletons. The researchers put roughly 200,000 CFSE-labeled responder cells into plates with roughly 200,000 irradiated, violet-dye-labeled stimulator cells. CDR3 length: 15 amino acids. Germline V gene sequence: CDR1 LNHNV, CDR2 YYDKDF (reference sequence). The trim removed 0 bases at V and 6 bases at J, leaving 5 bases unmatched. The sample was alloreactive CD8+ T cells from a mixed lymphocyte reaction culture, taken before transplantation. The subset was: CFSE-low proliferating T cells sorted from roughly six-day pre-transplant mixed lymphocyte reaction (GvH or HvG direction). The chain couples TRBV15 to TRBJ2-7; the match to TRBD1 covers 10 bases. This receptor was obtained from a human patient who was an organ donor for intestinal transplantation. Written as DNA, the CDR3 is TGTGCCACCAGCAGAGATAGGGACAGGGGATCCGAGCAGTACTTC. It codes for CATSRDRDRGSEQYF.